This T cell receptor beta chain was observed in a study of OX40 agonist ivuxolimab in advanced cancers. About the study as a whole: Ivuxolimab was a fully human IgG2 agonistic monoclonal antibody targeting the costimulatory receptor OX40 (CD134). Intravenous ivuxolimab was administered to patients every 2 weeks at six dose levels: 0.01, 0.1, 0.3, 1.5, 3 and 10 mg/kg. Of the roughly 51 patients in dose escalation, about 20 had hepatocellular carcinoma, around 15 had melanoma, 9 had renal cell carcinoma and 9 had head and neck cancer. In the dose-escalation cohort, approximately 83% of patients were male, and the mean age was approximately 60 years with a range of roughly 20 to 85. Partial responses occurred in three dose-escalation patients: two with cutaneous melanoma and one with hepatocellular carcinoma. Prior anti-PD-1, anti-PD-L1 or anti-CTLA-4 therapy was permitted, and 30% to 45% of dose-escalation patients had received checkpoint inhibitors. The paper describes the monotherapy dose-escalation part (N of about 52 patients) of the phase I trial of ivuxolimab. Peripheral TCRbeta sequencing aimed to test whether ivuxolimab altered TCR sequence diversity and caused clonal T-cell expansion. The paper as a whole reports these results and caveats: Clonal expansion of both CD4+ and CD8+ blood T cells was observed from baseline to week 6 at doses 0.1 to 3.0 mg/kg. On average, CD8+ T cells showed more expanded clones than CD4+ T cells after ivuxolimab. In the 0.1-3.0 mg/kg groups, partial responders had among the lowest normalized peripheral clonal expansion, particularly in CD8+ T cells. The antigen specificity of the peripheral T cells that underwent clonal expansion was not determined. Low levels of normalized T-cell clonal expansion were also shown by some nonresponding patients.

Genomic DNA was extracted from sorted cells for sequencing of the TCRbeta CDR3 region. The immunoSEQ Assay was used to sequence the TCRbeta CDR3 regions. In its TCRdb copy, this immuneACCESS table keeps in-frame sequences only and misses some clones. Where compared with another copy, unresolved V genes explain less than half of these, and the others have no known cause. This sample holds roughly 80,000 clones; around 80% were observed only once. Roughly 1.9% of the sample lies in the top ten. The trial excluded patients who had a history of autoimmune disease or who were on systemic immunosuppression. Peripheral blood for TCR sequencing was collected from all dose cohorts at baseline, on cycle 4 day 1, and on cycle 7 day 1. The samples were drawn from a first-in-human, open-label, multicenter phase I dose-escalation trial of ivuxolimab. Adults with locally advanced or metastatic melanoma, renal cell carcinoma, hepatocellular carcinoma or head and neck squamous cell carcinoma were enrolled in the trial. CD4+ and CD8+ T cells were sorted separately from peripheral blood before TCR sequencing.

Comment on this clone: Its cognate antigen has yet to be identified. Per-base qualities were not stored, and no clone one base away is much larger.

The CDR3 has 15 amino acids, counting the end cysteine and phenylalanine. The DNA shown is the 45-base CDR3, in frame from base 1. CDR1 and CDR2, looked up from the germline V gene (reference sequence), are GTSNPN and SVGIG. The V and J ends are trimmed by 2 bases and 0 bases, leaving 14 bases between them. Sequenced material: CD4+ or CD8+ T cells sorted from blood, taken in a trial of the OX40 agonist ivuxolimab. The clonotype comes from an adult with an advanced solid tumor such as melanoma, head and neck, liver or kidney cancer. The chain uses TRBV30 and TRBJ2-7, with the D gene tentatively TRBD1 or TRBD2, based on 5 matching bases in each. The CDR3 in this case is CAWSSGTDFSYEQYF. The base sequence is TGTGCCTGGAGTTCCGGGACGGATTTCTCCTACGAGCAGTACTTC.